Below are 15 T cell receptor beta chains sequenced from a single sample in a study of shared clonotypes between healthy human individuals. Clones were read by immunoSEQ multiplex PCR, and TCRdb kept only the in-frame ones, dropping some. The table records 1.6 million or so clones, around 98.5% of them present only once. Material: naive CD4+ T cells sorted from blood. Subset meaning: CD45RA+ positively selected. The receptors were gathered from a man aged 25 to 40 in good health.

The J gene is TRBJ1-2, the V gene TRBV27; 7 bases line up with TRBD1. The V segment lost 6 bases and the J segment 2 bases; nucleotides outside the gene matches: 6. The CDR3 loop spans 14 amino acids. In germline, CDR1 is MNHEY, CDR2 SMNVEV (reference sequence). CDR3 residues: CASSRGQANYGYTF. CDR3 in DNA: TGTGCCAGCAGCCGCGGACAGGCAAACTATGGCTACACCTTC.

The V call is TRBV10-3, the J call TRBJ2-1, with TRBD2 matching 11 bases. The CDR3 loop spans 16 amino acids. Germline CDR1 ENHRY, CDR2 SYGVKD. Trimming at V came to 0 bases and at J to 12 bases, leaving 10 bases not matched to a gene. DNA for the CDR3: TGTGCCATCAGTGAGTCCCCCCTAGCGGGAGGTGAGTGGCAGTTCTTC. Translating gives CAISESPLAGGEWQFF.

As concerns this clone: This specimen includes other DNA sequences encoding the same CDR3. The gene calls are TRBV19 and TRBJ1-2; TRBD1 matches 7 bases. Unmatched junction bases numbered 7, after V lost 5 bases and J lost 4 bases. Germline-derived CDR1 and CDR2 are LNHDA and SQIVND (reference sequence). This CDR3 spans 14 amino acids. The CDR3 region has the DNA TGTGCCAGTAGTCCTGACAGGGTGAGCTATGGCTACACCTTC. This translates into CASSPDRVSYGYTF.

The CDR3 nucleotides read TGTGCCAGCAGTAGTCCGGGGGAGCCGAAAGCTTTCTTT. Its protein product is CASSSPGEPKAFF. The gene calls are TRBV28 and TRBJ1-1, with TRBD1 as a possible D gene (5 bases). Germline assignment: CDR1 MDHEN and CDR2 SYDVKM. Trimming took 5 bases from V and 9 from J, leaving 16 bases between them. This CDR3 is built from 13 residues. Combining the CDR3 with reference TRBV28 and TRBJ1-1 gives the whole variable domain DVKVTQSSRYLVKRTGEKVFLECVQDMDHENMFWYRQDPGLGLRLIYFSYDVKMKEKGDIPEGYSVSREKKERFSLILESASTNQTSMYLCASSSPGEPKAFFGQGTRLTVV.

A remark on this clone: Other DNA sequences in the sample encode the same CDR3. The chain uses TRBV15 and TRBJ1-5; unclear D gene. Per the germline V gene, CDR1 is LNHNV and CDR2 is YYDKDF (reference sequence). This CDR3 comprises 13 residues. The V and J ends lost 0 bases and 6 bases respectively, with 6 bases between them. CDR3 in DNA: TGTGCCACCAGCAGAGATCAAGGTCAGCCCCAGCATTTT. Translating gives CATSRDQGQPQHF.

The chain carries TRBV2 and TRBJ2-7, with 7 positions matching TRBD1. The germline CDR1 and CDR2 sequences are SNHLY and FYNNEI. This CDR3 is 15 amino acids long. V lost 5 bases and J lost 4; bases outside the gene matches: 11. The CDR3 DNA is TGTGCCAGCAGTAGGACAGGCCGCCTACCTTACGAGCAGTACTTC. This translates into CASSRTGRLPYEQYF.

This chain joins TRBV29-1 and TRBJ2-2; either TRBD1 or TRBD2 may supply D (5 bases each). Looked up from germline, CDR1 is SQVTM and CDR2 is ANQGSEA. This CDR3 is 13 amino acids long. Trimming pared 4 bases from V and 3 bases from J, leaving 9 bases between. Here the CDR3 reads CSVGDRDTGELFF. In nucleotides, the CDR3 is TGCAGCGTTGGGGACCGAGACACCGGGGAGCTGTTTTTT.

This clone was counted a single time. This chain joins TRBV19 and TRBJ2-5; TRBD2 agrees at 12 bases. V dropped 3 bases and J dropped 4; count of bases not matched to a gene: 3. CDR1 and CDR2 from the germline V gene are LNHDA and SQIVND (reference sequence). This CDR3 has 15 amino acids. CDR3: CASSILAGGLETQYF. The CDR3 DNA sequence: TGTGCCAGTAGTATTCTAGCGGGAGGGTTAGAGACCCAGTACTTC.

The rearrangement links TRBV7-2 to TRBJ2-7; D is unresolved. V lost 3 bases to trimming and J lost 9 bases, with 18 bases between them. Germline values: CDR1 SGHTA, CDR2 FQGNSA. The CDR3 totals 14 residues. The DNA of the CDR3 is TGTGCCAGCAGCTTGAGGCCCCTTGAGACTCGGCAGTACTTC. Amino acids: CASSLRPLETRQYF. Using reference TRBV7-2 and TRBJ2-7 for the parts outside the CDR3, the full variable domain is GAGVSQSPSNKVTEKGKDVELRCDPISGHTALYWYRQSLGQGLEFLIYFQGNSAPDKSGLPSDRFSAERTGGSVSTLTIQRTQQEDSAVYLCASSLRPLETRQYFGPGTRLTVT.

The rearrangement joins TRBV6-1 to TRBJ2-2; D uncertain. V lost 4 bases and J 4 bases, leaving 1 base between the germline ends. CDR1 MNHNS and CDR2 SASEGT come from the germline V gene. The CDR3 runs to 11 residues. The CDR3: CASSGTGELFF. The CDR3 DNA reads as TGTGCCAGCAGTGGCACCGGGGAGCTGTTTTTT.

Here the CDR3 reads CASHTGTGEQYF. The CDR3 DNA follows: TGTGCCAGTCACACAGGGACGGGCGAGCAGTACTTC. V gene TRBV6-1 combines with J gene TRBJ2-7; D may be TRBD1 (6 bases). Per the germline V gene, CDR1 is MNHNS and CDR2 is SASEGT. Trimming pared 9 bases from V and 6 bases from J, leaving 15 bases between. The CDR3 is made up of 12 amino acids.

The V gene is TRBV5-4, the J gene TRBJ1-2, with D maybe TRBD1 (6 bases). This CDR3 contains 14 residues. Germline CDR1 is SGHNT and CDR2 is YYREEE (reference sequence). V shed 4 bases and J shed 5 bases, with 15 bases lying between them. The chain's CDR3 is CASSPGGQYYGYTF. Written as DNA, the CDR3 is TGTGCCAGCAGCCCGGGGGGGCAGTATTATGGCTACACCTTC.

This rearrangement joins TRBV11-3 to TRBJ2-7, with D hard to call. V lost 4 bases to trimming and J lost 3 bases, with 10 bases between them. CDR1 and CDR2 from the germline V gene are SGHNT and YENEEA. The CDR3 is 13 residues long. CDR3 nucleotides: TGTGCCAGCAGCTGGAGCTACAACTACGAGCAGTACTTC. Amino acid sequence: CASSWSYNYEQYF.

The chain recombines TRBV28 with TRBJ2-6; 8 bases align to TRBD1. The CDR3 covers 17 residues. The germline gives CDR1 MDHEN, CDR2 SYDVKM. Unmatched junction bases numbered 7, after V lost 6 bases and J lost 0 bases. The CDR3 DNA is TGTGCCAGCAGGGGCCGGGACAGGACCTCTGGGGCCAACGTCCTGACTTTC. Translating it yields CASRGRDRTSGANVLTF.

The J gene is TRBJ2-5, the V gene TRBV2, with 9 bases lining up with TRBD1. Germline V gene sequence: CDR1 SNHLY, CDR2 FYNNEI. The CDR3 has 15 amino acids. Losses at the gene ends were 6 bases for V and 2 bases for J; bases not matched to a gene: 7. The CDR3, as DNA: TGTGCCAGCAGCCCGGACAGGGGAGGGCAAGAGACCCAGTACTTC. Residues: CASSPDRGGQETQYF.